This TCR beta chain comes out of a study of blood T cells in healthy people across ages. CDR1 SGHTA and CDR2 FQGNSA come from the germline V gene. This CDR3 is 14 amino acids long. V was pared by 1 base and J by 8 bases, with 12 bases between. There are many counts of this clonotype. Its specificity is unknown. A sample-barcoded 5' primer and a J-beta primer mix were used in a second PCR of roughly 6 to 11 cycles. TCRdb ran MiXCR on the 5' RACE reads and lists one entry per CDR3 protein. The data contain 1.5 million to 2 million distinct CDR3 sequences, around 40% of them seen just once; the ten biggest clones take up more than 20%. General observations from the study: Compared with aged donors, long-lived donors showed fewer expanded clones, suggesting selection. With age, beta diversity per million T cells declined roughly linearly, significantly by approximately 40.

The chain combines TRBV7-2 with TRBJ2-1; TRBD1 might be the D (6 bases). The TCR sequence derives from a human donor in good health. The sequencing input was blood. The CDR3 sequence is CASSLGKQGYEQFF. Written as DNA, the CDR3 is TGTGCCAGCAGCTTAGGGAAACAGGGCTATGAGCAGTTCTTC.